The 21 T cell receptor beta chains below were found in one sample sequenced in a study of blood T cell repertoires in COVID-19. Generated by immunoSEQ multiplex PCR, the TCRdb table keeps only in-frame clones and is missing some. The repertoire holds 100,000 to 150,000 clones, with more than 85% as singletons. The source material was peripheral blood. These receptors were obtained from a man aged 55 to 70 with COVID-19, enrolled during active disease.

The chain recombines TRBV11-2 with TRBJ2-2, with D maybe TRBD2 (5 bases). CDR1 SGHAT and CDR2 FQNNGV come from the germline V gene. The CDR3 is made up of 15 amino acids. V dropped 5 bases and J dropped 5 bases, with 15 bases sitting between them. The CDR3, as DNA: TGTGCCAGCAGCCCGCTCGGGGTGAAGACCGGGGAGCTGTTTTTT. It encodes CASSPLGVKTGELFF.

J is TRBJ2-5 and V is TRBV6-5; 9 bases match TRBD1. CDR3 length: 15 amino acids. Germline values: CDR1 MNHEY, CDR2 SVGAGI. The ends lost 7 bases at V and 1 base at J; junction bases unmatched: 7. The CDR3 nucleotides read TGTGCCAGCACCCCCGGACAGGGGATCCAAGAGACCCAGTACTTC. Protein: CASTPGQGIQETQYF.

The chain carries TRBV5-1 and TRBJ2-5, with a tentative D call TRBD1 (7 bases). V lost 4 bases and J lost 1, with 11 bases in between. From germline, CDR1 is SGHRS and CDR2 YFSETQ. This CDR3 has 14 amino acids. The CDR3 DNA reads TGCGCCAGCAGCCCAGGGGGGCTCCAAGAGACCCAGTACTTC. It is translated as CASSPGGLQETQYF.

The chain carries TRBV5-1 and TRBJ1-1, with D possibly TRBD1 on 5 matching bases. V was trimmed by 3 bases and J by 5 bases, leaving 8 bases between them. Germline assignment: CDR1 SGHRS and CDR2 YFSETQ. The CDR3 length is 12 residues. This chain's CDR3 is CASSYDSTEAFF. The CDR3 DNA is TGCGCCAGCAGCTATGACAGTACTGAAGCTTTCTTT.

The V call is TRBV6-1, the J call TRBJ1-2; 9 bases are a match to TRBD1. Trimming at V came to 3 bases and at J to 0 bases, leaving 14 bases not matched to a gene. The germline V gene encodes CDR1 MNHNS and CDR2 SASEGT. The CDR3 consists of 19 residues. The CDR3 loop reads CASSERQGGRTNSNYGYTF. The CDR3 nucleotides read TGTGCCAGCAGTGAGCGACAGGGGGGCCGCACCAACTCTAACTATGGCTACACCTTC.

This chain uses TRBV11-2 with TRBJ1-2; D not certain. The CDR3 has 13 amino acids. Trimming removed 1 base at V and 2 bases at J, with 5 bases between. Germline values: CDR1 SGHAT, CDR2 FQNNGV. The CDR3 coding sequence is TGTGCCAGCAGCTTAGGGGAGAACTATGGCTACACCTTC. It codes for CASSLGENYGYTF. Complete variable domain (other parts from reference TRBV11-2 and TRBJ1-2): EAGVAQSPRYKIIEKRQSVAFWCNPISGHATLYWYQQILGQGPKLLIQFQNNGVVDDSQLPKDRFSAERLKGVDSTLKIQPAKLEDSAVYLCASSLGENYGYTFGSGTRLTVV.

The chain recombines TRBV30 with TRBJ2-1; the match to TRBD2 covers 9 bases. The germline V gene encodes CDR1 GTSNPN and CDR2 SVGIG (reference sequence). CDR3 length equals 14 residues. V dropped 3 bases and J dropped 6; count of bases not matched to a gene: 6. The CDR3 region has the DNA TGTGCCTGGAGAAGACTAGCGGCATTCAATGAGCAGTTCTTC. Protein: CAWRRLAAFNEQFF.

The V call is TRBV30, the J call TRBJ1-3, with D hard to call. Between the trimmed V and J ends, which lost 0 bases and 0 bases, there was a span of 15 bases. Germline loops: CDR1 GTSNPN, CDR2 SVGIG (reference sequence). The CDR3 is 17 amino acids. CDR3 in amino acids: CAWSVFGRGSSGNTIYF. The CDR3 bases are TGTGCCTGGAGTGTCTTTGGTCGCGGGAGCTCTGGAAACACCATATATTTT.

The rearrangement uses TRBV6-2 or TRBV6-3 and TRBJ2-7; TRBD2 agrees at 10 bases. J was trimmed by 2 bases and V by 6 bases; bases with no gene match: 7. This CDR3 contains 15 residues. Germline V gives CDR1 MNHEY, CDR2 SVGEGT. The CDR3 loop is CASSPGSGGAYEQYF. CDR3 nucleotides: TGTGCCAGCAGCCCCGGGAGCGGGGGGGCCTACGAGCAGTACTTC.

This clone appeared a few times. V and J are TRBV28 and TRBJ1-4; D uncertain. CDR1 and CDR2 from the germline V gene are MDHEN and SYDVKM. V gave up 3 bases and J gave up 1 base, with 18 bases separating them. This CDR3 has 18 residues. The chain's CDR3 is CASSFVLQVFGTNEKLFF. CDR3 bases: TGTGCCAGCAGTTTTGTACTCCAAGTCTTTGGAACTAATGAAAAACTGTTTTTT.

The chain employs TRBV2 and TRBJ2-7; 11 bases fit TRBD1. Germline V gives CDR1 SNHLY, CDR2 FYNNEI. The CDR3 extends over 15 amino acids. With V trimmed by 6 bases and J by 4 bases, 8 bases remained unmatched. The CDR3, as DNA: TGTGCCAGCAGCCTTGGACAGGGGGCTATGTACGAGCAGTACTTC. Protein: CASSLGQGAMYEQYF.

The rearrangement uses TRBV7-9 and TRBJ1-2; 8 nucleotides line up with TRBD1. The CDR3 consists of 16 residues. Germline trimming cut 1 base from V and 3 bases from J; bases unmatched to any gene: 7. Germline CDR1 reads SEHNR; CDR2 reads FQNEAQ (reference sequence). CDR3 nucleotides: TGTGCCAGCAGCTTAGGGGGTGGACAGGGAGACTATGGCTACACCTTC. Amino acids: CASSLGGGQGDYGYTF. Together with reference TRBV7-9 and TRBJ1-2, the CDR3 gives the full variable domain: DTGVSQNPRHKITKRGQNVTFRCDPISEHNRLYWYRQTLGQGPEFLTYFQNEAQLEKSRLLSDRFSAERPKGSFSTLEIQRTEQGDSAMYLCASSLGGGQGDYGYTFGSGTRLTVV.

This clone was found once. This chain joins TRBV3-1 (or the pseudogene TRBV3-2) and TRBJ1-2, with 8 bases that match TRBD1. Unmatched junction bases numbered 7, after V lost 6 bases and J lost 7 bases. CDR3 length equals 13 residues. Germline CDR1 and CDR2: LGHDT and YNNKEL (reference sequence). CDR3 region: CASSSGQGRGYTF. The CDR3 DNA follows: TGTGCCAGCAGTTCTGGACAGGGCCGTGGCTACACCTTC.

V gene TRBV18 combines with J gene TRBJ1-2, with 9 bases identical to TRBD1. The CDR3 runs to 15 residues. In germline, CDR1 is KGHSH, CDR2 LQKENI. Trimming took 4 bases from V and 3 from J; bases not matched to a gene: 6. The CDR3 here is CASSQSRTGDYGYTF. The CDR3 DNA sequence: TGTGCCAGCTCACAGTCTCGGACAGGGGACTATGGCTACACCTTC.

The chain links TRBV25-1 to TRBJ2-5; 10 bases align to TRBD1. Germline V gene sequence: CDR1 MGHDK, CDR2 SYGVNS. CDR3 length: 13 residues. V was pared by 6 bases and J by 5 bases, with 3 bases of the junction left unmatched. CDR3 in amino acids: CASRTGGAETQYF. CDR3 sequence (DNA): TGTGCCAGCAGGACAGGGGGCGCGGAGACCCAGTACTTC.

The chain has TRBV29-1 and TRBJ2-3; weak D call: TRBD2 (5 bases). The CDR3 sequence is 12 residues long. V was clipped by 6 bases and J by 5 bases, with 12 bases between them. Germline values: CDR1 SQVTM, CDR2 ANQGSEA. CDR3 in DNA: TGCAGCGTCGACTACAGTAAAGATACGCAGTATTTT. The encoded protein is CSVDYSKDTQYF.

The V gene is TRBV5-8, the J gene TRBJ2-7; D ambiguous. The CDR3 contains 15 residues. Trimming removed 0 bases at V and 2 bases at J, with 12 bases between. CDR1 and CDR2 from the germline V gene are SGHTS and YDEGEE. The CDR3 DNA is TGTGCCAGCAGCTTGGCCCCAGGTGAACCCTACGAGCAGTACTTC. Translating gives CASSLAPGEPYEQYF.

This clone turned up a few times. In DNA form, the CDR3 reads TGTGCCAGCAGCCTCTCAAGCGGAGCAGATACGCAGTATTTT. Its translation is CASSLSSGADTQYF. The chain carries TRBV11-2 and TRBJ2-3; a weak D match, TRBD2 (5 bases). The germline V gene has CDR1 SGHAT and CDR2 FQNNGV. This CDR3 is 14 amino acids long. V was clipped by 5 bases and J by 4 bases, with 13 bases between them.

This rearrangement joins TRBV19 to TRBJ1-2; 7 bases align to TRBD1. CDR1 is LNHDA, CDR2 SQIVND, per germline (reference sequence). The CDR3 runs 16 residues. Trimming took 5 bases from V and 0 from J; bases not matched to a gene: 9. The CDR3 sequence: CASSLDRIVANYGYTF. The DNA of the CDR3 is TGTGCCAGTAGTTTGGACAGGATCGTAGCTAACTATGGCTACACCTTC.

The genes are TRBV7-8 and TRBJ1-1, with D possibly matching TRBD1 (6 bases). Trimming took off 5 bases at V and 6 bases at J, with 10 bases between the two ends. The CDR3 consists of 12 residues. Germline V gene sequence: CDR1 SGHVS, CDR2 FQNEAQ. CDR3 DNA sequence: TGTGCCAGCAGCACCCGGACAGCTGAAGCTTTCTTT. Translation: CASSTRTAEAFF. The whole variable domain, filled in from reference TRBV7-8 and TRBJ1-1, reads GAGVSQSPRYKVAKRGQDVALRCDPISGHVSLFWYQQALGQGPEFLTYFQNEAQLDKSGLPSDRFFAERPEGSVSTLKIQRTQQEDSAVYLCASSTRTAEAFFGQGTRLTVV.

The gene calls are TRBV6-2 or TRBV6-3 and TRBJ1-6; 9 bases fit TRBD1. CDR3 length equals 14 residues. Germline CDR1 MNHEY, CDR2 SVGEGT. V was clipped by 6 bases and J by 8 bases; unmatched bases: 5. The CDR3 sequence: CASSLRDRDSPLHF. The CDR3 nucleotides read TGTGCCAGCAGCCTCCGGGACAGGGATTCACCCCTCCACTTT.